These 30 T cell receptor beta chains were sequenced from one sample in a study of beta chain features in type 1 diabetes. Study findings and constraints: TCRB CDR3s were moderately but significantly shorter in Type 1 diabetes patients in all four CD4+ subsets.

Their recognized antigens are unknown. Expressed TCRB transcripts were sequenced because the isolated RNA had all been reverse transcribed beforehand. Produced via immunoSEQ multiplex PCR; TCRdb's table is partial and in-frame only. This sample has roughly 300,000 clones, with approximately 9.9% found just once. The specimen sequenced was central memory CD4+ T cells from blood. The receptors stem from a man aged 25 to 45 with type 1 diabetes.

This clone was seen more than once but under ten times. CDR3 nucleotides: TGTGCCAGCAGCCTACAGGGGTTGTCCTACGAGCAGTACTTC. It yields the protein CASSLQGLSYEQYF. The chain is built from TRBV5-5 and TRBJ2-7; 7 bases are shared with TRBD1. Trimming took 4 bases from V and 1 from J; bases not matched to a gene: 5. CDR3 length: 14 amino acids. Germline CDR1 reads SGHKS; CDR2 reads YYEKEE (reference sequence).

V gene TRBV18 combines with J gene TRBJ2-3; D gene uncertain. Trimming took off 0 bases at V and 4 bases at J, with 8 bases between the two ends. Germline CDR1 and CDR2: KGHSH and LQKENI. The CDR3 runs 14 residues. The CDR3: CASSPPLGSDTQYF. In DNA, the CDR3 is TGTGCCAGCTCACCACCGCTGGGCTCAGATACGCAGTATTTT.

This clone was counted between two and nine times. As DNA, the CDR3 is TGTGCCAGCAGCGTGGGGGACTCAAGGAACACTGAAGCTTTCTTT. Residues: CASSVGDSRNTEAFF. J is TRBJ1-1 and V is TRBV7-9; a possible D gene is TRBD1 (5 bases). Germline V CDR1 and CDR2: SEHNR, FQNEAQ (reference sequence). This CDR3 comprises 15 residues. Deletions cut 5 bases from V and 1 base from J, with 14 bases between.

In this sample, this clone turned up a few times. The chain employs TRBV7-9 and TRBJ2-4; TRBD1 matches at 11 bases. CDR1 and CDR2 (germline): SEHNR, FQNEAQ (reference sequence). This CDR3 spans 14 amino acids. V lost 3 bases and J lost 7; bases outside the gene matches: 2. The CDR3 DNA reads as TGTGCCAGCAGCTTTGGGACAGGGGGGAACATTCAGTACTTC. As protein: CASSFGTGGNIQYF.

This clone came up a few times. This rearrangement joins TRBV6-5 to TRBJ2-7; D assignment may be TRBD1 or TRBD2 (7 bases each). The CDR3 contains 15 residues. Germline V gene lookup returns CDR1 MNHEY and CDR2 SVGAGI. The germline V and J ends were trimmed by 7 bases and 4 bases, with 20 bases remaining between them. CDR3 sequence reads: CASKQGSGGMYEQYF. CDR3 in DNA: TGTGCCAGCAAACAGGGGTCGGGGGGCATGTACGAGCAGTACTTC.

The rearrangement uses TRBV7-2 and TRBJ2-2; weak D call: TRBD2 (5 bases). The CDR3 contains 14 residues. CDR1 and CDR2 from the germline V gene are SGHTA and FQGNSA. With 5 bases removed from V and 2 bases from J, the gap between germline ends came to 9 bases. Here the CDR3 DNA reads TGTGCCAGCAGCAGCGACTATAACACCGGGGAGCTGTTTTTT. Translated: CASSSDYNTGELFF.

This clone occurred a few times. V is TRBV28 and J is TRBJ2-5; the D gene is possibly TRBD1 (7 bases). Looked up from germline, CDR1 is MDHEN and CDR2 is SYDVKM. This CDR3 is built from 13 residues. The V end was cut by 7 bases, the J end by 9 bases, with 18 bases between. CDR3 nucleotide sequence: TGTGCCAGCACCCAAGGCAGGGGGGAGGCCCAGTACTTC. This encodes CASTQGRGEAQYF.

V usage is TRBV19 and J usage is TRBJ2-1; TRBD1 agrees at 8 bases. The CDR3 extends over 16 amino acids. Germline V gene sequence: CDR1 LNHDA, CDR2 SQIVND (reference sequence). V lost 3 bases to trimming and J lost 8 bases; unmatched junction nucleotides: 12. Written as DNA, the CDR3 is TGTGCCAGTAGTATCCTCAAAGGACAGGGACTTGATGAGCAGTTCTTC. Residues: CASSILKGQGLDEQFF.

In this sample, this clone turned up a few times. This rearrangement joins TRBV19 to TRBJ1-1, with no clear D. The length of the CDR3 is 15 residues. CDR1 is LNHDA and CDR2 is SQIVND in the germline V gene (reference sequence). The V end lost 6 bases, the J end lost 3 bases, and 17 bases lay between the germline ends. The CDR3 coding sequence is TGTGCCAGTAGCTTTTTGCGCGGTCGGGACACTGAAGCTTTCTTT. Translating it yields CASSFLRGRDTEAFF.

A few counts support this clone. The conserved phenylalanine or tryptophan is not found at the CDR3 terminus, so this likely reflects a read error. The DNA is left out, because the CDR3 cannot be placed on it with certainty; the CDR3 is given as TCRdb lists it. The CDR3 spells CASSKAHRKL. The chain is built from TRBV21-1 and TRBJ1-4. TRBV21-1 represents a pseudogene. The CDR3 comprises 10 residues, both ends counted.

The chain employs TRBV29-1 and TRBJ2-2; D ambiguous. Germline-derived CDR1 and CDR2 are SQVTM and ANQGSEA. Trimming cost V 5 bases and J 3 bases, with 7 bases left between them. The CDR3 is made up of 12 amino acids. CDR3 nucleotides: TGCAGCGTTACCTCGGACACCGGGGAGCTGTTTTTT. Protein product: CSVTSDTGELFF.

Many counts were recorded for this clone. This sample includes further DNA sequences coding for the same CDR3. The rearrangement links TRBV5-4 to TRBJ2-3; D might be TRBD1 or TRBD2, each matching 5 bases. Germline-derived CDR1 and CDR2 are SGHNT and YYREEE (reference sequence). V dropped 2 bases and J dropped 3 bases, with 7 bases sitting between them. This CDR3 spans 13 amino acids. CDR3: CASSFRETDTQYF. DNA for the CDR3: TGTGCCAGCAGCTTCAGGGAGACAGATACGCAGTATTTT.

This clone has just a few counts. The chain employs TRBV15 and TRBJ1-6; possibly TRBD1 for D (5 bases). Germline values: CDR1 LNHNV, CDR2 YYDKDF (reference sequence). This CDR3 is 15 amino acids long. Between the trimmed V and J ends, which lost 5 bases and 8 bases, there was a span of 16 bases. In nucleotides, the CDR3 is TGTGCCACCAGCCGGGCTGGGGCCGACTATTCACCCCTCCACTTT. This gives the protein CATSRAGADYSPLHF.

The V gene is TRBV4-3, the J gene TRBJ1-4; possible D gene TRBD1, 5 bases. V was shortened by 0 bases and J by 5 bases, with 10 bases between the two germline ends. Germline V lookup: CDR1 LGHNA, CDR2 YSLEER. The CDR3 sequence is 15 residues long. This chain's CDR3 is CASSQDTAGNEKLFF. As DNA, the CDR3 is TGCGCCAGCAGCCAAGATACGGCAGGGAATGAAAAACTGTTTTTT.

V and J are TRBV25-1 and TRBJ2-2, with D possibly being TRBD1 (5 bases). This CDR3 region has 14 residues. V was clipped by 3 bases and J by 3 bases, with 8 bases between them. Per the germline V gene, CDR1 is MGHDK and CDR2 is SYGVNS. As DNA, the CDR3 is TGTGCCAGCAGTGAGGCAGGGTACACCGGGGAGCTGTTTTTT. This sequence encodes CASSEAGYTGELFF.

This clone has only a few counts. The J gene is TRBJ1-2, the V gene TRBV4-3; D unresolved. Per germline, CDR1 LGHNA and CDR2 YSLEER. The V gene lost 2 bases and the J gene lost 5 bases, with 9 bases spanning the gap. The CDR3 runs 13 residues. The CDR3, as DNA: TGCGCCAGCAGCCAAAGGGCGGAGTATGGCTACACCTTC. This encodes CASSQRAEYGYTF.

This clone was detected a few times. The CDR3 loop is CSALGLAGGSDTQYF. DNA for the CDR3: TGCAGCGCCCTCGGACTAGCGGGGGGTTCTGATACGCAGTATTTT. The chain uses TRBV29-1 and TRBJ2-3; 14 positions match TRBD2. Germline values: CDR1 SQVTM, CDR2 ANQGSEA. The CDR3 spans 15 residues. Unmatched junction bases numbered 9, after V lost 7 bases and J lost 6 bases.

This clone was observed a handful of times. The chain joins TRBV7-9 to TRBJ2-3; D not certain. The germline V gene encodes CDR1 SEHNR and CDR2 FQNEAQ (reference sequence). Trimming pared 6 bases from V and 0 bases from J, leaving 4 bases between. The CDR3 loop spans 12 amino acids. CDR3 sequence reads: CASSESTDTQYF. For the CDR3, the DNA is TGTGCCAGCAGTGAGAGCACAGATACGCAGTATTTT.

V gene TRBV4-3 combines with J gene TRBJ1-3, with 7 bases aligning to TRBD1. The CDR3 loop spans 17 amino acids. V gave up 0 bases and J gave up 3 bases; unmatched junction bases: 8. Germline loops: CDR1 LGHNA, CDR2 YSLEER. In DNA, the CDR3 is TGCGCCAGCAGCCAAGAAGCAGACCGACAGGGTGGAAACACCATATATTTT. Translated, it gives CASSQEADRQGGNTIYF.

The rearrangement joins TRBV6-6 to TRBJ1-2; D is unclear. V shed 2 bases and J shed 5 bases, with 9 bases lying between them. CDR1 and CDR2 (germline): MNHNY, SVGAGI (reference sequence). CDR3 length: 13 amino acids. The CDR3: CASSYGSGYGYTF. CDR3 sequence (DNA): TGTGCCAGCAGTTACGGTTCGGGGTATGGCTACACCTTC.

V gene TRBV7-9 combines with J gene TRBJ1-1; 7 bases fit TRBD1. Per germline, CDR1 SEHNR and CDR2 FQNEAQ (reference sequence). The CDR3 sequence is 17 residues long. Losses at the gene ends were 3 bases for V and 1 base for J; bases not matched to a gene: 11. This CDR3 is CASSFLTGFGWNTEAFF. The CDR3, as DNA: TGTGCCAGCAGCTTCCTGACAGGGTTCGGTTGGAACACTGAAGCTTTCTTT.

V usage is TRBV6-5 and J usage is TRBJ2-2; D ambiguous. Germline loops: CDR1 MNHEY, CDR2 SVGAGI. This CDR3 contains 10 residues. Trimming shortened V by 8 bases and J by 6 bases, and 4 bases separated the two germline ends. DNA for the CDR3: TGTGCCAGCGGTCCCGGGGAGCTGTTTTTT. Encoded protein: CASGPGELFF.

Only a few counts were recorded for this clone. The rearrangement uses TRBV2 and TRBJ1-2; unclear D gene. V was shortened by 5 bases and J by 2 bases, with 12 bases between the two germline ends. The germline V gene has CDR1 SNHLY and CDR2 FYNNEI. This CDR3 spans 14 amino acids. For the CDR3, the DNA is TGTGCCAGCAGTCCCGCTTCACGGAACTATGGCTACACCTTC. This sequence encodes CASSPASRNYGYTF.

This clone has a handful of counts. The chain joins TRBV7-9 to TRBJ1-1; no reliable D call. V was trimmed by 1 base and J by 1 base, leaving 10 bases between them. This CDR3 has 15 amino acids. CDR1 SEHNR and CDR2 FQNEAQ come from the germline V gene (reference sequence). In DNA, the CDR3 is TGTGCCAGCAGCTTAGTTGGACCGGGGAACACTGAAGCTTTCTTT. Amino acids: CASSLVGPGNTEAFF.

The V gene is TRBV28, the J gene TRBJ1-3, with D perhaps matching TRBD1 (6 bases). Germline values: CDR1 MDHEN, CDR2 SYDVKM. The CDR3 contains 15 residues. V was pared by 3 bases and J by 2 bases, with 11 bases between. The CDR3 reads CASSLGGNAGNTIYF. CDR3 in DNA: TGTGCCAGCAGTTTGGGGGGCAACGCTGGAAACACCATATATTTT. Using reference TRBV28 and TRBJ1-3 for the parts outside the CDR3, the full variable domain is DVKVTQSSRYLVKRTGEKVFLECVQDMDHENMFWYRQDPGLGLRLIYFSYDVKMKEKGDIPEGYSVSREKKERFSLILESASTNQTSMYLCASSLGGNAGNTIYFGEGSWLTVV.

This clone occurred a few times. The chain combines TRBV5-6 with TRBJ2-1; 8 positions match TRBD1. The V segment lost 6 bases and the J segment 7 bases; nucleotides outside the gene matches: 6. The CDR3 has 13 residues. CDR1 SGHDT and CDR2 YYEEEE come from the germline V gene. The CDR3 region has the DNA TGTGCCAGCACCATACAGGGGGTAAATGAGCAGTTCTTC. Protein sequence: CASTIQGVNEQFF.

V gene TRBV4-2 combines with J gene TRBJ2-7; 11 positions match TRBD2. The CDR3 runs 15 residues. Trimming took 4 bases from V and 2 from J; bases not matched to a gene: 4. CDR1 is LGHNA and CDR2 is YNFKEQ in the germline V gene. CDR3 sequence reads: CASSPTSGATYEQYF. The CDR3 nucleotides read TGTGCCAGCAGCCCGACTAGCGGGGCGACCTACGAGCAGTACTTC.

The sample holds a few counts of this clone. The same CDR3 arises from other DNA sequences in this sample as well. V and J are TRBV28 and TRBJ2-3; 7 bases agree with TRBD2. This CDR3 comprises 13 residues. With 3 bases clipped from V and 4 bases from J, the junction kept 1 base outside the gene matches. Germline CDR1 reads MDHEN; CDR2 reads SYDVKM. The CDR3 protein is CASSFGGADTQYF. CDR3 sequence (DNA): TGTGCCAGCAGTTTTGGGGGGGCAGATACGCAGTATTTT. Supplemented by reference TRBV28 and TRBJ2-3, the full variable domain reads DVKVTQSSRYLVKRTGEKVFLECVQDMDHENMFWYRQDPGLGLRLIYFSYDVKMKEKGDIPEGYSVSREKKERFSLILESASTNQTSMYLCASSFGGADTQYFGPGTRLTVL.

This clone was seen a handful of times. V gene TRBV18 combines with J gene TRBJ1-4; 7 bases align to TRBD1. The V gene's germline CDR1 is KGHSH and CDR2 LQKENI. This CDR3 is built from 12 residues. Unmatched junction bases numbered 4, after V lost 8 bases and J lost 7 bases. Written as DNA, the CDR3 is TGTGCCAGCACCGGGACAGCTGAAAAACTGTTTTTT. Encoded protein: CASTGTAEKLFF.

This clone has at least ten counts. The chain combines TRBV29-1 with TRBJ1-1, with D unresolved. Trimming stripped 7 bases from V and 1 base from J, with 13 bases between. This CDR3 comprises 13 residues. Germline V gene sequence: CDR1 SQVTM, CDR2 ANQGSEA. DNA of the CDR3: TGCAGCGCCTCGTCAGGCCCGAACACTGAAGCTTTCTTT. Encoded protein: CSASSGPNTEAFF.